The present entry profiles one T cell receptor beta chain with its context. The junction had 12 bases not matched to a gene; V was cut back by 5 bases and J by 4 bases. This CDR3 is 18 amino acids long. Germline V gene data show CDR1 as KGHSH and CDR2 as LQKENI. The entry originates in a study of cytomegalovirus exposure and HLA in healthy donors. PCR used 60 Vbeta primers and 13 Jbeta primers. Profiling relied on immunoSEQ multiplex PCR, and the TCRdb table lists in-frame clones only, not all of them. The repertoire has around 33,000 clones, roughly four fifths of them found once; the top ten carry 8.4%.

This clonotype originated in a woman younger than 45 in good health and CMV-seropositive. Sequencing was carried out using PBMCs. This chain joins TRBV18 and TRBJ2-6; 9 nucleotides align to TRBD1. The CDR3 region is CASSASQGANSGANVLTF. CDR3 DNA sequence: TGTGCCAGCTCAGCCTCACAGGGGGCCAATTCAGGGGCCAACGTCCTGACTTTC.